What follows describes a single T cell receptor beta chain. Generated by immunoSEQ multiplex PCR, the TCRdb table keeps only in-frame clones and is missing some. Among around 370,000 clones, around 90% were seen once, and the ten largest hold 1.2%. V was shortened by 5 bases and J by 0 bases, with 13 bases between the two germline ends. The CDR3 contains 15 residues. Germline CDR1 and CDR2: GTSNPN and SVGIG (reference sequence). This sample is drawn from a study of blood T cell repertoires in COVID-19. This TCR came from a woman aged 18-35 years who had recovered from COVID-19. Specimen: PBMCs or T cells enriched from blood (not recorded which). The rearrangement uses TRBV30 and TRBJ2-2, with D uncertain. The CDR3, as DNA: TGTGCCTGGCCTGGCGGTAACGCGAACACCGGGGAGCTGTTTTTT. Translating it yields CAWPGGNANTGELFF.